The rows below give T cell receptor beta chains drawn from one sample of a study of CD8+ T cells in alopecia areata. Only in-frame clones appear in the TCRdb table, and some are missing; sequencing was by immunoSEQ multiplex PCR. The table includes approximately 150,000 clones, around 87% detected once. The sequenced sample was CD8+ T cells sorted from blood, obtained at week 0. The receptors originated from a human donor with alopecia areata. The CDR3 runs from the conserved cysteine through the conserved F or W. The D gene is left open where the match is weak. Expanded clones are given a class, and other clones once, few, many or no size at all.

>.|TRBJ2-7|TRBV2|TRBD2
CASSDPASGGARDYEQYF
TGTGCCAGCAGTGATCCAGCTAGCGGGGGGGCCAGGGATTACGAGCAGTACTTC
>.|TRBJ2-1|TRBV4-2|TRBD2
CASSQEASGYNEQFF
TGTGCCAGCAGCCAAGAGGCTAGCGGGTACAATGAGCAGTTCTTC
>few|TRBJ2-7|TRBV6-1|TRBD1
CASAPTDRGPYEQYF
TGTGCCAGCGCCCCTACGGACAGGGGGCCCTACGAGCAGTACTTC
>.|TRBJ1-6|TRBV9|.
CASSLYRDPTSNSPLHF
TGTGCCAGCAGCCTCTACAGGGACCCCACCTCTAATTCACCCCTCCACTTT
>.|TRBJ1-5|TRBV11-2|.
CASSQTTGTNQPQHF
TGCGCCAGCAGCCAAACCACAGGGACCAATCAGCCCCAGCATTTT
>.|TRBJ2-1|TRBV5-1|.
CASSLLRDYPWNEQFF
TGCGCCAGCAGCCTTCTCCGAGACTACCCTTGGAATGAGCAGTTCTTC
>.|TRBJ2-6|TRBV29-1|.
CSVEVWAPSGANVLTF
TGCAGCGTTGAAGTTTGGGCACCCTCTGGGGCCAACGTCCTGACTTTC
>.|TRBJ2-3|TRBV11-1|.
CASSSGGTDTQYF
TGTGCCAGCAGCTCCGGGGGTACAGATACGCAGTATTTT
>few|TRBJ2-3|TRBV6-5|TRBD1
CASSSRQGVRDTQYF
TGTGCCAGCAGTTCCCGACAGGGGGTTAGAGATACGCAGTATTTT
>.|TRBJ1-1|TRBV7-9|.
CASSLAQGLNTEAFF
TGTGCCAGCAGCTTAGCGCAGGGGTTGAACACTGAAGCTTTCTTT
>.|TRBJ2-1|TRBV10-1|.
CATTDPVRNEQFF
TGCGCCACCACCGACCCGGTTCGGAATGAGCAGTTCTTC